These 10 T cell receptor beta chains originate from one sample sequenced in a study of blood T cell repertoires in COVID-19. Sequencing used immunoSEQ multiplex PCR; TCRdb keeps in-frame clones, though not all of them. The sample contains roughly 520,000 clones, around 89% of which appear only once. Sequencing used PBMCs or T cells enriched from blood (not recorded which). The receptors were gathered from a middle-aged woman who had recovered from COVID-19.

The CDR3 coding sequence is TGTGCCAGCAGCATACTAGCGGGAACCTACAATGAGCAGTTCTTC. This encodes CASSILAGTYNEQFF. The chain couples TRBV5-5 to TRBJ2-1; 10 positions match TRBD2. With 4 bases clipped from V and 2 bases from J, the junction kept 3 bases outside the gene matches. The CDR3 totals 15 residues. Looked up from germline, CDR1 is SGHKS and CDR2 is YYEKEE (reference sequence).

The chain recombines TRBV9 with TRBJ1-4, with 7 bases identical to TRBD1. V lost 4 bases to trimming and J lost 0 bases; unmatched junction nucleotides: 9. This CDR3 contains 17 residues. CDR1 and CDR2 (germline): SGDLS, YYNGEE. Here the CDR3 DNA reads TGTGCCAGCAGCCCCCTTACAGGGGTCTCAACTAATGAAAAACTGTTTTTT. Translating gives CASSPLTGVSTNEKLFF.

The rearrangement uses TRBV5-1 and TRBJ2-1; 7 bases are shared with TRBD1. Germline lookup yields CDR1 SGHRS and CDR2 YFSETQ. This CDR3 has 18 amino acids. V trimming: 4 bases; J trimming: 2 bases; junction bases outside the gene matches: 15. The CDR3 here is CASSHAPFRQGAYNEQFF. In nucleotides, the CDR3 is TGCGCCAGCAGCCACGCCCCTTTCCGACAGGGAGCCTACAATGAGCAGTTCTTC.

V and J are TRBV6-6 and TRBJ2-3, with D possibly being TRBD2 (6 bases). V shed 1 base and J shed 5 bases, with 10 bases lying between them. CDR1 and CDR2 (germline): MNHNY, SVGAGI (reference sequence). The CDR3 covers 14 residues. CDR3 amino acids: CASSYWVGGDTQYF. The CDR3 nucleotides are TGTGCCAGCAGTTACTGGGTGGGGGGAGATACGCAGTATTTT.

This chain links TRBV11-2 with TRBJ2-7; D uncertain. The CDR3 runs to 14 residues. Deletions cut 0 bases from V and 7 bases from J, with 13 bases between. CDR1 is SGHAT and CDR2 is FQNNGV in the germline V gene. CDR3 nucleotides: TGTGCCAGCAGCTTAGAGAGAGAACTGTGGGAGCAGTACTTC. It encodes CASSLERELWEQYF.

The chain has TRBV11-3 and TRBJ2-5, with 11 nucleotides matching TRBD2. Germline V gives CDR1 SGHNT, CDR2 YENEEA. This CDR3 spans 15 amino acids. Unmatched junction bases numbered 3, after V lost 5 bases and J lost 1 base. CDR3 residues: CASSPTSGAQETQYF. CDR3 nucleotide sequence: TGTGCCAGCAGCCCGACTAGCGGGGCCCAAGAGACCCAGTACTTC.

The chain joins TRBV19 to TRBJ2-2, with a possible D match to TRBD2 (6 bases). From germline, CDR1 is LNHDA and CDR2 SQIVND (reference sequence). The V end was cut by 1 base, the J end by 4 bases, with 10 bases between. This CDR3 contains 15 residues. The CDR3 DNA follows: TGTGCCAGTAGTATAGGGGTTAGCGGCACCGGGGAGCTGTTTTTT. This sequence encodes CASSIGVSGTGELFF.

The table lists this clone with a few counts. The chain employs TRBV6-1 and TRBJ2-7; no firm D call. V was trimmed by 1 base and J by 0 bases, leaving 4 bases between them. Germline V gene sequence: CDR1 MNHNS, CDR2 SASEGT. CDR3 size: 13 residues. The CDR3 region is CASSEDYSYEQYF. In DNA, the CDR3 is TGTGCCAGCAGTGAAGACTACTCCTACGAGCAGTACTTC.

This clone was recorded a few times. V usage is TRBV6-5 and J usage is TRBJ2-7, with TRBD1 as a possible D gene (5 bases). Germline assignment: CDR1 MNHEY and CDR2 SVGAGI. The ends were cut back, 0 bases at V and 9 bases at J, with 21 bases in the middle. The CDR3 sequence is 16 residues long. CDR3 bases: TGTGCCAGCAGTTACTCTCCAGGGTTGTACAATTCGGGGCAGTACTTC. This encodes CASSYSPGLYNSGQYF.

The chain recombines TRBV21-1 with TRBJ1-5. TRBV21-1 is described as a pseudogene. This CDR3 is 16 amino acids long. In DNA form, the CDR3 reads TGTGCCAGCAGCAAAGGCGGGACCAAAAGCAATCAGCCCCAGCATTTT. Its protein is CASSKGGTKSNQPQHF.